Presented here are 14 T cell receptor beta chains from one specimen sequenced in a study of T cell responses to AZD1222 COVID-19 vaccine. Assay: immunoSEQ multiplex PCR; the TCRdb copy retains only in-frame clones and omits some. The sample consists of some 150,000 clones, around nine tenths of them appearing once. This specimen was peripheral blood, taken on day 0 of AZD1222 vaccination. These receptors originate from an adult in good health.

The chain recombines TRBV7-3 with TRBJ2-1, with a weak D call TRBD2 (6 bases). The ends were cut back, 1 base at V and 7 bases at J, with 14 bases in the middle. This CDR3 spans 15 amino acids. Germline values: CDR1 SGHTA, CDR2 FQGTGA. This chain's CDR3 is CASSLMGLKGNEQFF. For the CDR3, the DNA is TGTGCCAGCAGCTTAATGGGACTCAAGGGAAATGAGCAGTTCTTC.

The rearrangement joins TRBV5-4 to TRBJ1-3, with a tentative D call TRBD1 (6 bases). Germline CDR1 SGHNT, CDR2 YYREEE (reference sequence). The CDR3 covers 15 residues. Trimming stripped 1 base from V and 4 bases from J, with 12 bases between. The CDR3 sequence is CASSLNRADGNTIYF. CDR3 bases: TGTGCCAGCAGCTTGAACAGGGCAGACGGAAACACCATATATTTT.

As DNA, the CDR3 is TGTGCCAGCAGTTACTCAGGGGGGTACACTGAAGCTTTCTTT. Residues: CASSYSGGYTEAFF. V is TRBV6-5 and J is TRBJ1-1, with D possibly TRBD1 on 6 matching bases. Trimming removed 0 bases from V and 3 bases from J, with 8 bases in between. CDR1 MNHEY and CDR2 SVGAGI come from the germline V gene. This CDR3 comprises 14 residues.

The chain links TRBV15 to TRBJ2-1; possibly TRBD1 or TRBD2 for D (5 bases each). Germline assignment: CDR1 LNHNV and CDR2 YYDKDF (reference sequence). With 5 bases removed from V and 7 bases from J, the gap between germline ends came to 12 bases. The CDR3 sequence is 13 residues long. This CDR3 reads CATSPSRVNEQFF. The CDR3 DNA reads as TGTGCCACCAGCCCTAGCAGGGTGAATGAGCAGTTCTTC.

This clone has just one count. The rearrangement links TRBV5-8 to TRBJ2-1; 10 bases are shared with TRBD2. CDR3 length: 15 amino acids. After removal of 4 bases from V and 6 bases from J, the junction contained 7 bases not matched to a gene. Germline values: CDR1 SGHTS, CDR2 YDEGEE. CDR3 bases: TGTGCCAGCAGCCCTAGCGGGGGAGGTGGCAATGAGCAGTTCTTC. It encodes CASSPSGGGGNEQFF.

The chain uses TRBV6-5 and TRBJ1-1, with D perhaps TRBD1 (5 bases). There are 13 residues in the CDR3. Trimming pared 6 bases from V and 1 base from J, leaving 9 bases between. CDR1 is MNHEY and CDR2 is SVGAGI in the germline V gene. The CDR3 protein is CASRPGRNTEAFF. CDR3 bases: TGTGCCAGCAGACCAGGGAGGAACACTGAAGCTTTCTTT.

The chain carries TRBV5-4 and TRBJ2-5; D unclear. Trimming removed 2 bases at V and 5 bases at J, with 10 bases between. The CDR3 is made up of 13 amino acids. Germline V gives CDR1 SGHNT, CDR2 YYREEE (reference sequence). The CDR3 loop reads CASSLDEYETQYF. CDR3 sequence (DNA): TGTGCCAGCAGCTTAGACGAGTATGAGACCCAGTACTTC. Based on the CDR3 plus reference TRBV5-4 and TRBJ2-5, the full variable domain is ETGVTQSPTHLIKTRGQQVTLRCSSQSGHNTVSWYQQALGQGPQFIFQYYREEENGRGNFPPRFSGLQFPNYSSELNVNALELDDSALYLCASSLDEYETQYFGPGTRLLVL.

The V call is TRBV10-3, the J call TRBJ2-7; 9 nucleotides align to TRBD2. The germline V gene has CDR1 ENHRY and CDR2 SYGVKD. The CDR3 runs 14 residues. V was pared by 6 bases and J by 4 bases, with 7 bases of the junction left unmatched. The CDR3 bases are TGTGCCATCAGCCGCGCGGGAGGGGAGTACGAGCAGTACTTC. This encodes CAISRAGGEYEQYF.

The chain uses TRBV15 and TRBJ1-1, with D unclear. This CDR3 has 13 residues. With 0 bases removed from V and 1 base from J, the gap between germline ends came to 3 bases. Germline V gene data show CDR1 as LNHNV and CDR2 as YYDKDF (reference sequence). The chain's CDR3 is CATSRDPNTEAFF. The CDR3 region has the DNA TGTGCCACCAGCAGAGATCCGAACACTGAAGCTTTCTTT.

The V gene is TRBV6-5, the J gene TRBJ1-2; 7 bases fit TRBD1. The CDR3 spans 15 residues. The germline gives CDR1 MNHEY, CDR2 SVGAGI. J lost 3 bases, V lost 4 bases, and 8 bases had no gene match. CDR3 in DNA: TGTGCCAGCAGTTCCCGTGGGACAGAGCACTATGGCTACACCTTC. Translation gives CASSSRGTEHYGYTF.

The chain couples TRBV19 to TRBJ2-7; TRBD2 matches 8 bases. CDR3 length: 15 amino acids. V lost 2 bases, J lost 7 bases, and 10 bases stayed unmatched. Per germline, CDR1 LNHDA and CDR2 SQIVND (reference sequence). CDR3 residues: CASSILAAGVDEQYF. In DNA form, the CDR3 reads TGTGCCAGTAGTATATTAGCAGCGGGAGTGGATGAGCAGTACTTC. The variable domain in full, completed from reference TRBV19 and TRBJ2-7, reads DGGITQSPKYLFRKEGQNVTLSCEQNLNHDAMYWYRQDPGQGLRLIYYSQIVNDFQKGDIAEGYSVSREKKESFPLTVTSAQKNPTAFYLCASSILAAGVDEQYFGPGTRLTVT.

The V and J genes are TRBV27 and TRBJ2-7, with D hard to call. Germline V gene lookup returns CDR1 MNHEY and CDR2 SMNVEV (reference sequence). The germline V and J ends were trimmed by 5 bases and 4 bases, with 15 bases remaining between them. The CDR3 is 14 residues long. The CDR3 coding sequence is TGTGCCAGCAGTCCAAACCCCACAGTTTACGAGCAGTACTTC. It yields the protein CASSPNPTVYEQYF.

J is TRBJ2-7 and V is TRBV7-2; 9 nucleotides line up with TRBD1. Germline V gene sequence: CDR1 SGHTA, CDR2 FQGNSA. The CDR3 runs to 15 residues. V was clipped by 2 bases and J by 4 bases; unmatched bases: 6. Here the CDR3 DNA reads TGTGCCAGCAGCTTATGGGCACAGGGGGCTTACGAGCAGTACTTC. This codes for CASSLWAQGAYEQYF.

This rearrangement joins TRBV19 to TRBJ1-2, with D perhaps TRBD1 (5 bases). This CDR3 spans 13 amino acids. Germline values: CDR1 LNHDA, CDR2 SQIVND (reference sequence). Trimming pared 6 bases from V and 1 base from J, leaving 9 bases between. The CDR3 DNA follows: TGTGCCAGTAGACTAGACAGTAACTATGGCTACACCTTC. Protein: CASRLDSNYGYTF.